The 29 T cell receptor beta chains listed next were all sequenced from one sample in a study of CD8 T cells in Susac syndrome. When the RNA was reverse transcribed, random hexamers were used with an input of roughly 0.45 to 1 ug. TCRdb reanalysed the immunoSEQ multiplex PCR reads using MiXCR and keeps one entry per CDR3 protein. This table has some 75,000 distinct CDR3 sequences, approximately 93% appearing once. The sample was CD8+ T cells from PBMCs. These receptors were collected from a human donor with Susac syndrome.

The chain joins TRBV12-3 or TRBV12-4 to TRBJ1-2; 7 bases agree with TRBD1. The CDR3 has 14 amino acids. V was clipped by 6 bases and J by 4 bases; unmatched bases: 8. CDR3 residues: CASSLGQVSYGYTF. CDR3 bases: TGTGCCAGCAGCCTCGGACAGGTTTCCTATGGCTACACCTTC.

DNA for the CDR3: TGTGCCAGCAGCTTCGGACGCGGGAACACTGAAGCTTTCTTT. Residues: CASSFGRGNTEAFF. This rearrangement joins TRBV11-2 to TRBJ1-1, with no clear D. The CDR3 covers 14 residues. Germline CDR1 reads SGHAT; CDR2 reads FQNNGV. Trimming removed 3 bases from V and 1 base from J, with 9 bases in between.

The chain joins TRBV7-3 to TRBJ1-6, with D possibly being TRBD1 (6 bases). This CDR3 contains 14 residues. The V end lost 5 bases, the J end lost 6 bases, and 11 bases lay between the germline ends. Germline assignment: CDR1 SGHTA and CDR2 FQGTGA. CDR3 in amino acids: CASSLGQLNSPLHF. In nucleotides, the CDR3 is TGTGCCAGCAGCCTAGGACAGCTTAATTCACCCCTCCACTTT.

The chain employs TRBV6-2 or TRBV6-3 and TRBJ1-1; D uncertain. The CDR3 has 13 amino acids. CDR1 is MNHEY and CDR2 is SVGEGT in the germline V gene. Trimming shortened V by 2 bases and J by 7 bases, and 11 bases separated the two germline ends. The CDR3 bases are TGTGCCAGCAGTTACGGGCAAAAGCTTGAAGCTTTCTTT. It specifies CASSYGQKLEAFF.

The chain joins TRBV9 to TRBJ2-2, with TRBD1 as a possible D gene (6 bases). This CDR3 has 13 residues. V was cut by 1 base and J by 6 bases, with 7 bases left in between. CDR1 is SGDLS, CDR2 YYNGEE, per germline. The CDR3 nucleotides are TGTGCCAGCAGCGTACAGGGGTCCGGGGAGCTGTTTTTT. It encodes CASSVQGSGELFF.

The chain links TRBV30 to TRBJ1-1, with D hard to call. V was clipped by 0 bases and J by 0 bases, with 8 bases between them. This CDR3 region has 14 residues. Germline values: CDR1 GTSNPN, CDR2 SVGIG (reference sequence). Here the CDR3 reads CAWSVLGLNTEAFF. Here the CDR3 DNA reads TGTGCCTGGAGTGTTTTAGGACTGAACACTGAAGCTTTCTTT.

The genes are TRBV18 and TRBJ1-2; D is possibly TRBD1 (5 bases). The V end lost 3 bases, the J end lost 3 bases, and 11 bases lay between the germline ends. CDR3 length equals 14 residues. Germline V gene lookup returns CDR1 KGHSH and CDR2 LQKENI. The DNA of the CDR3 is TGTGCCAGCTCACCCCCCGCAGGGTACTATGGCTACACCTTC. This sequence encodes CASSPPAGYYGYTF.

The V call is TRBV11-1, the J call TRBJ2-1; 7 positions match TRBD1. This CDR3 has 14 residues. Germline CDR1 SGHAT, CDR2 FQDESV (reference sequence). V gave up 2 bases and J gave up 8 bases; unmatched junction bases: 6. Here the CDR3 DNA reads TGTGCCAGCAGCTTACGAACAGGGGTAGATGAGCAGTTCTTC. Translated, it gives CASSLRTGVDEQFF.

The chain joins TRBV5-1 to TRBJ1-4; no reliable D call. The germline CDR1 and CDR2 sequences are SGHRS and YFSETQ. The CDR3 extends over 16 amino acids. Between the trimmed V and J ends, which lost 2 bases and 8 bases, there was a span of 19 bases. CDR3 residues: CASSFRGRPSGEKLFF. DNA of the CDR3: TGCGCCAGCAGCTTTCGTGGTAGGCCCTCAGGAGAAAAACTGTTTTTT.

V usage is TRBV29-1 and J usage is TRBJ1-2, with D tentatively TRBD1 (5 bases). Trimming removed 4 bases from V and 8 bases from J, with 11 bases in between. This CDR3 has 11 amino acids. The germline V gene encodes CDR1 SQVTM and CDR2 ANQGSEA. The CDR3 DNA is TGCAGCGTTGTGGCAGGGACGGGCTACACCTTC. Its translation: CSVVAGTGYTF.

This CDR3 reads CASSPTGGLGEQYF. CDR3 sequence (DNA): TGTGCCAGCAGCCCGACAGGGGGTTTGGGAGAGCAGTACTTC. The genes are TRBV7-2 and TRBJ2-7; 9 bases are shared with TRBD1. Germline CDR1 reads SGHTA; CDR2 reads FQGNSA. The CDR3 contains 14 residues. V lost 5 bases, J lost 7 bases, and 9 bases stayed unmatched.

The chain combines TRBV27 with TRBJ1-5; D gene uncertain. V was shortened by 6 bases and J by 4 bases, with 10 bases between the two germline ends. Germline V gene lookup returns CDR1 MNHEY and CDR2 SMNVEV (reference sequence). The length of the CDR3 is 13 residues. In nucleotides, the CDR3 is TGTGCCAGCAGCACAACCTTGAATCAGCCCCAGCATTTT. It translates to CASSTTLNQPQHF.

The chain employs TRBV12-3 or TRBV12-4 and TRBJ1-2; TRBD1 matches at 10 bases. The CDR3 contains 13 residues. V shed 6 bases and J 8 bases; nucleotides not matched to a gene: 6. The CDR3 nucleotides read TGTGCCAGCAGGCGGACAGGGGGTGAGGGCTACACCTTC. The encoded protein is CASRRTGGEGYTF.

The chain uses TRBV20-1 and TRBJ2-3; 13 bases line up with TRBD2. This CDR3 is built from 16 residues. Germline V CDR1 and CDR2: DFQATT, SNEGSKA (reference sequence). With V trimmed by 0 bases and J by 5 bases, 5 bases remained unmatched. In DNA form, the CDR3 reads TGCAGTGCTAGAGATCTAACTAGCGGGAGGGAAGATACGCAGTATTTT. It yields the protein CSARDLTSGREDTQYF.

J is TRBJ2-1 and V is TRBV11-2; 10 nucleotides align to TRBD2. Losses at the gene ends were 2 bases for V and 9 bases for J; bases not matched to a gene: 7. CDR1 and CDR2 from the germline V gene are SGHAT and FQNNGV. This CDR3 contains 15 residues. CDR3 sequence (DNA): TGTGCCAGCAGCTTATGGAGCGGGAGGGGGGTTGAGCAGTTCTTC. Translated, it gives CASSLWSGRGVEQFF.

This clonotype was detected once. J is TRBJ1-1 and V is TRBV5-4, with D maybe TRBD1 (6 bases). Trimming shortened V by 2 bases and J by 1 base, and 9 bases separated the two germline ends. The germline V gene encodes CDR1 SGHNT and CDR2 YYREEE (reference sequence). The CDR3 covers 14 residues. CDR3 sequence reads: CASSFAQGNTEAFF. The CDR3 bases are TGTGCCAGCAGCTTCGCACAGGGGAACACTGAAGCTTTCTTT.

This chain uses TRBV6-5 with TRBJ1-2; D is unresolved. The CDR3 is made up of 13 amino acids. V was trimmed by 6 bases and J by 6 bases, leaving 14 bases between them. The germline gives CDR1 MNHEY, CDR2 SVGAGI. CDR3 bases: TGTGCCAGCAGGACTACCGGGCCCGATGGCTACACCTTC. Its protein is CASRTTGPDGYTF.

The chain is built from TRBV23-1 and TRBJ2-7; no definite D call. TRBV23-1 falls under the ORF class, with uncertain function. Deletions cut 9 bases from V and 2 bases from J, with 8 bases between. This CDR3 region has 11 residues. This chain's CDR3 is CARKNTYEQYF. CDR3 coding DNA: TGCGCCAGAAAGAACACCTACGAGCAGTACTTC.

The rearrangement links TRBV12-3 or TRBV12-4 to TRBJ2-3; D gene ambiguous. This CDR3 contains 12 residues. The V end was cut by 2 bases, the J end by 5 bases, with 5 bases between. CDR3: CASSLFVDTQYF. In nucleotides, the CDR3 is TGTGCCAGCAGTTTATTTGTAGATACGCAGTATTTT.

The CDR3 here is CASSEYGLAGTTDTQYF. CDR3 sequence (DNA): TGTGCCAGCAGTGAGTACGGACTAGCGGGGACCACAGATACGCAGTATTTT. This chain joins TRBV12-3 or TRBV12-4 and TRBJ2-3, with 12 bases that match TRBD2. The CDR3 is 17 residues long. V lost 5 bases, J lost 2 bases, and 8 bases stayed unmatched.

The genes are TRBV19 and TRBJ1-3; TRBD1 might be the D (5 bases). Germline V gives CDR1 LNHDA, CDR2 SQIVND (reference sequence). CDR3 length equals 17 residues. V lost 10 bases and J lost 0, with 22 bases in between. The CDR3 bases are TGTGCCACCCCGATGATCGGGGCAGGCATCTCTGGAAACACCATATATTTT. Its protein is CATPMIGAGISGNTIYF.

The rearrangement uses TRBV29-1 and TRBJ2-3; TRBD1 matches 9 bases. Germline assignment: CDR1 SQVTM and CDR2 ANQGSEA. V shed 4 bases, J shed 5 bases, and the junction held 7 bases outside the gene matches. The CDR3 is 14 residues long. The CDR3 sequence is CSVGQGDYLDTQYF. As DNA, the CDR3 is TGCAGCGTTGGACAGGGGGATTATCTAGATACGCAGTATTTT.

The chain joins TRBV20-1 to TRBJ2-7; D is uncertain. In germline, CDR1 is DFQATT, CDR2 SNEGSKA (reference sequence). The CDR3 consists of 14 residues. Trimming removed 3 bases at V and 2 bases at J, with 14 bases between. CDR3 sequence reads: CSARSTPPAYEQYF. The CDR3 nucleotides read TGCAGTGCTAGGTCAACGCCGCCGGCCTACGAGCAGTACTTC.

The genes are TRBV7-6 and TRBJ2-1; D not resolved. The CDR3 consists of 16 residues. The ends were cut back, 5 bases at V and 2 bases at J, with 16 bases in the middle. Germline CDR1 reads SGHVS; CDR2 reads FNYEAQ. The CDR3 nucleotides are TGTGCCAGCAGCACCCCGGGTAGAGTGGCCTACAATGAGCAGTTCTTC. Translation gives CASSTPGRVAYNEQFF.

This chain joins TRBV5-4 and TRBJ1-2; TRBD1 agrees at 7 bases. The CDR3 totals 14 residues. Germline lookup yields CDR1 SGHNT and CDR2 YYREEE (reference sequence). V was pared by 0 bases and J by 7 bases, with 6 bases of the junction left unmatched. CDR3 nucleotide sequence: TGTGCCAGCAGCTTGGGACGGGCAGGGGGTGGCTACACCTTC. Translation gives CASSLGRAGGGYTF. Supplemented by reference TRBV5-4 and TRBJ1-2, the full variable domain reads ETGVTQSPTHLIKTRGQQVTLRCSSQSGHNTVSWYQQALGQGPQFIFQYYREEENGRGNFPPRFSGLQFPNYSSELNVNALELDDSALYLCASSLGRAGGGYTFGSGTRLTVV.

The gene calls are TRBV7-6 and TRBJ2-5; 8 bases agree with TRBD2. With 1 base clipped from V and 4 bases from J, the junction kept 11 bases outside the gene matches. Per the germline V gene, CDR1 is SGHVS and CDR2 is FNYEAQ. CDR3 length: 17 amino acids. The CDR3: CASSLEIFAGGGETQYF. The CDR3 nucleotides read TGTGCCAGCAGCTTAGAGATTTTTGCGGGGGGCGGAGAGACCCAGTACTTC.

The chain links TRBV29-1 to TRBJ2-3; 7 bases map to TRBD2. The CDR3 length is 15 residues. Trimming at V came to 5 bases and at J to 0 bases, leaving 8 bases not matched to a gene. The germline V gene encodes CDR1 SQVTM and CDR2 ANQGSEA. The CDR3 protein is CSVQGTTGSTDTQYF. DNA for the CDR3: TGCAGCGTTCAAGGGACTACCGGTAGCACAGATACGCAGTATTTT.

The chain carries TRBV7-8 and TRBJ2-3, with 9 bases fitting TRBD2. Germline assignment: CDR1 SGHVS and CDR2 FQNEAQ. There are 15 residues in the CDR3. Losses at the gene ends were 3 bases for V and 2 bases for J; bases not matched to a gene: 3. The CDR3 sequence is CASSLTSGYTDTQYF. CDR3 sequence (DNA): TGTGCCAGCAGCTTGACTAGCGGATACACAGATACGCAGTATTTT.

This clonotype was seen only a few times. This chain uses TRBV6-6 with TRBJ1-1; unclear D gene. Germline V gene sequence: CDR1 MNHNY, CDR2 SVGAGI (reference sequence). The CDR3 has 13 amino acids. Trimming pared 2 bases from V and 5 bases from J, leaving 9 bases between. CDR3 bases: TGTGCCAGCAGTTACGGACCGAATACTGAAGCTTTCTTT. Protein: CASSYGPNTEAFF.